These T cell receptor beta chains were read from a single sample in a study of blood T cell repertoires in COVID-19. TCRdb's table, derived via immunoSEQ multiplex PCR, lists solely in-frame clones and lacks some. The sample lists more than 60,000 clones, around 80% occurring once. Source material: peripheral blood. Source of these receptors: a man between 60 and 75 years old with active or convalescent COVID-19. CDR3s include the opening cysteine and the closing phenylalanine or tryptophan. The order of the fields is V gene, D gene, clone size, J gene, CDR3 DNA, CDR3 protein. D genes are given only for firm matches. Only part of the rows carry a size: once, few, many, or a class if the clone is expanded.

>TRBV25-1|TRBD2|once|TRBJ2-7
TGTGCCAGCAGTGTAAGCGGGGGGTCTAAGGACGAGCAGTACTTC
CASSVSGGSKDEQYF
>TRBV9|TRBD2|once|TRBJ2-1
TGTGCCAGCAGCGCCTCCCGAGGACTAGAAAACAATGAGCAGTTCTTC
CASSASRGLENNEQFF
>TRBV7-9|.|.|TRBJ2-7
TGTGCCAGCAGCCTAGCCCTTGGGGGGGCCCGCTCCTACGAGCAGTACTTC
CASSLALGGARSYEQYF
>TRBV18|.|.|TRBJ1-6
TGTGCCAGCTCACCACAAGAGGGCTATAATTCACCCCTCCACTTT
CASSPQEGYNSPLHF
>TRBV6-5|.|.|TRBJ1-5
TGTGCCAAACTCTGGAATGAGCGAAATCAGCCCCAGCATTTT
CAKLWNERNQPQHF
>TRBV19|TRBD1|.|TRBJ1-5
TGTGCCAGTAGTATAGATCTCAGCGAGACAGGGGGCGGTACTAGGCAGCCCCAGCATTTT
CASSIDLSETGGGTRQPQHF
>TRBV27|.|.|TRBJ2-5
TGTGCCAGCAGTTCAGGGGTTCCCCAAGAGACCCAGTACTTC
CASSSGVPQETQYF
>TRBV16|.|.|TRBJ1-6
TGTGCCAGCAGCCATACAGAGCATAATTCACCCCTCCACTTT
CASSHTEHNSPLHF
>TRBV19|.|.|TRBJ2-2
TGTGCCAGTAGTGCCGGACTACGTTCGAACACCGGGGAGCTGTTTTTT
CASSAGLRSNTGELFF
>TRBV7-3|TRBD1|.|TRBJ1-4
TGTGCCAGACAAAAGGACAGGGTGAATGAAAAACTGTTTTTT
CARQKDRVNEKLFF
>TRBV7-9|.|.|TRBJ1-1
TGTGCCAGCAGCTTGGACAGTCACGGCACTGAAGCTTTCTTT
CASSLDSHGTEAFF
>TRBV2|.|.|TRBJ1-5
TGTGCCAGCAGTGAGAGGGAGGTTACGCCCCAGCATTTT
CASSEREVTPQHF
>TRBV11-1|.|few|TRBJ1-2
TGTGCCAGCAGCCCACCCGGTTGGGGCTACACCTTC
CASSPPGWGYTF
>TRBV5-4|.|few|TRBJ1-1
TGTGCCAGCAGCTTGGCCACACTGAACACTGAAGCTTTCTTT
CASSLATLNTEAFF
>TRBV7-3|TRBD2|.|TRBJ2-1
TGTGCCAGCAGCTTACAGGCTAGCGGGGCCTCCTCCTACAATGAGCAGTTCTTC
CASSLQASGASSYNEQFF
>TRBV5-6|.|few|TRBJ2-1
TGTGCCAGCAGCTCCCTGACAGCCAAGTCCTACAATGAGCAGTTCTTC
CASSSLTAKSYNEQFF
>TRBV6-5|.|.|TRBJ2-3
TGTGCCAGCAGTCCTGGACTCCTCACAGATACGCAGTATTTT
CASSPGLLTDTQYF
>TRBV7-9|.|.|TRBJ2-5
TGTGCCAGCAGCTCATTAAAGTTGGGGGGAGAGACCCAGTACTTC
CASSSLKLGGETQYF
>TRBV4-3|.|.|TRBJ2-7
TGCGCCAGCAGCCAAGATCTGGGCGAGAGCTACGAGCAGTACTTC
CASSQDLGESYEQYF
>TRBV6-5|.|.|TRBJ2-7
TGTGCCAGCAGGGGCACCTACGAGCAGTACTTC
CASRGTYEQYF
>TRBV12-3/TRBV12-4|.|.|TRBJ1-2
TGTGCCAGCAGCCCGGACAGCCGCTATGGCTACACCTTC
CASSPDSRYGYTF
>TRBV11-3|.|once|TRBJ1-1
TGTGCCAGCAGCGACAGCGTGAACACTGAAGCTTTCTTT
CASSDSVNTEAFF
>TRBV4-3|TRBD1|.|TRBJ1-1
TGCGCCAGCAGCCAAGAACAGGGGAACGCTGAAGCTTTCTTT
CASSQEQGNAEAFF
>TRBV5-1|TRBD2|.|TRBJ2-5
TGCGCCAGCAGCTTGGCCCTACTAGCGGGTGACGAGACCCAGTACTTC
CASSLALLAGDETQYF
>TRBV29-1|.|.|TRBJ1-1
TGCAGCGTTGGCGAACAGGGAGTGAACACTGAAGCTTTCTTT
CSVGEQGVNTEAFF
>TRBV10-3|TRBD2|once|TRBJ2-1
TGTGCCATCAGTGAGTCGACAGCGGGGGGCTCCTACAATGAGCAGTTCTTC
CAISESTAGGSYNEQFF
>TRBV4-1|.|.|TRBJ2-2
TGCGCCAGCAGCCAAGCCAGGAATCCCGGGGAGCTGTTTTTT
CASSQARNPGELFF
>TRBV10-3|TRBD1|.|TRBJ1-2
TGTGCCATCGGCATAGGGACAGGGGATGGCTACACCTTC
CAIGIGTGDGYTF
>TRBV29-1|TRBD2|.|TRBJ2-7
TGCAGCGTTGAAACTAGCGCGGTCGAGCAGTACTTC
CSVETSAVEQYF
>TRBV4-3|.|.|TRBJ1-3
TGCGCCAGCAGCCCGAGCGGAGGGACCTCGGGAAACACCATATATTTT
CASSPSGGTSGNTIYF
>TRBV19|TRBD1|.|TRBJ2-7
TGTGCCAGTAGTATGGTGGGACAGGGTTACGAGCAGTACTTC
CASSMVGQGYEQYF
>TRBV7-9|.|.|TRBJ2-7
TGTGCCAGCAGCTTAGCGACGGGGGGCTCGACCTACGAGCAGTACTTC
CASSLATGGSTYEQYF
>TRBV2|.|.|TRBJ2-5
TGTGCCAGCAGTGGAGGAAACCCCCAAGAGACCCAGTACTTC
CASSGGNPQETQYF
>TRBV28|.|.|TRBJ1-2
TGTGCCAGCAGTTCCCACTCAGGGCTAAACTATGGCTACACCTTC
CASSSHSGLNYGYTF
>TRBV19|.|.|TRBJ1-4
TGTGCCAGTAGTATAGTCGGGCAACAGGGATTTAATGAAAAACTGTTTTTT
CASSIVGQQGFNEKLFF
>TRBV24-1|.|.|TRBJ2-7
TGTGCCACCAGTCGCAGGGTGGGGGAGCAGTACTTC
CATSRRVGEQYF
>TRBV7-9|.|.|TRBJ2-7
TGTGCCAGCAGCCACCGGACAGAGGCCTACGAGCAGTACTTC
CASSHRTEAYEQYF
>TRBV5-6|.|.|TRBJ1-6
TGTGCCAGCAGCCTGGTCCAACTGAGGAATTCACCCCTCCACTTT
CASSLVQLRNSPLHF
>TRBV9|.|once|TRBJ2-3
TGTGCCAGCAGCCAGGCAAGCACAGATACGCAGTATTTT
CASSQASTDTQYF
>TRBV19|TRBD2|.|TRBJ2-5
TGTGCCAGTAGTGCTGGGACTAGCGGGCGTACTAGGACCCAGTACTTC
CASSAGTSGRTRTQYF
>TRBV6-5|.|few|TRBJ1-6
TGTGCCAGCAGTTACGAGGCATCGCTGGATTCACCCCTCCACTTT
CASSYEASLDSPLHF
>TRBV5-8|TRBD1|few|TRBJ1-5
TGTGCCAGCAGCTTGTGGACAGGGGGTCATCAGCCCCAGCATTTT
CASSLWTGGHQPQHF
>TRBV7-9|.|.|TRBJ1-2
TGTGCCAGCAGCTTAGATCTTGAGGGAGCCTACACCTTC
CASSLDLEGAYTF
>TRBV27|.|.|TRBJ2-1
TGTGCCAGCACTTCACAGGGCTCTAGCTCCTACAATGAGCAGTTCTTC
CASTSQGSSSYNEQFF
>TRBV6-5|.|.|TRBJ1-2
TGTGCCAGCAGACCGGGACATATTACTCATGGCTACACCTTC
CASRPGHITHGYTF
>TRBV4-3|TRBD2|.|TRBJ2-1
TGCGCCAGCAGCCAAGGGCTAGCGGGGGGGCCCAGCAATGAGCAGTTCTTC
CASSQGLAGGPSNEQFF
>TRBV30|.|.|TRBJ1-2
TGTGCCTGGAGTGGCCAGGTCTTAGCTAACTATGGCTACACCTTC
CAWSGQVLANYGYTF
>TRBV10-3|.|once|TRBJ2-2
TGTGCCATCAGTGCTCAGGGGTTACTGAACACCGGGGAGCTGTTTTTT
CAISAQGLLNTGELFF
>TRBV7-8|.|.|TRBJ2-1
TGTGCCAGCACCTCCTTAAGGCGGAGCTCCTACAATGAGCAGTTCTTC
CASTSLRRSSYNEQFF
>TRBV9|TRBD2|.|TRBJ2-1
TGTGCCAGCAGCGTCACCGGGACTAGCCTCACCAATGAGCAGTTCTTC
CASSVTGTSLTNEQFF
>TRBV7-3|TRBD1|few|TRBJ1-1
TGTGCCAGCAGCTTAAGAGGGACAGGGGAAGCTTTCTTT
CASSLRGTGEAFF
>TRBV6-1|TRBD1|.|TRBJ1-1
TGTGCCAGCAGTGAGCGGACAGGTAGAACTGAAGCTTTCTTT
CASSERTGRTEAFF
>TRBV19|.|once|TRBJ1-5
TGTGCCAGTAGTATGAGGGGGAATCAGCCCCAGCATTTT
CASSMRGNQPQHF
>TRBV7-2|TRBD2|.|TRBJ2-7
TGTGCCAGCAGCTTAGTTGTCGGGGGGGCCGGGTCCTACGAGCAGTACTTC
CASSLVVGGAGSYEQYF
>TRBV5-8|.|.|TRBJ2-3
TGTGCCAGCAGCTTGGCTAAATCTTCTAGCACAGATACGCAGTATTTT
CASSLAKSSSTDTQYF
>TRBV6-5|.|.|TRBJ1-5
TGTGCCAGCAGTTACCAGGGCAATCAGCCCCAGCATTTT
CASSYQGNQPQHF
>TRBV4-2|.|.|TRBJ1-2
TGTGCCAGCAGCCAAGATAGGAGGGGCAGGGAGAACTATGGCTACACCTTC
CASSQDRRGRENYGYTF